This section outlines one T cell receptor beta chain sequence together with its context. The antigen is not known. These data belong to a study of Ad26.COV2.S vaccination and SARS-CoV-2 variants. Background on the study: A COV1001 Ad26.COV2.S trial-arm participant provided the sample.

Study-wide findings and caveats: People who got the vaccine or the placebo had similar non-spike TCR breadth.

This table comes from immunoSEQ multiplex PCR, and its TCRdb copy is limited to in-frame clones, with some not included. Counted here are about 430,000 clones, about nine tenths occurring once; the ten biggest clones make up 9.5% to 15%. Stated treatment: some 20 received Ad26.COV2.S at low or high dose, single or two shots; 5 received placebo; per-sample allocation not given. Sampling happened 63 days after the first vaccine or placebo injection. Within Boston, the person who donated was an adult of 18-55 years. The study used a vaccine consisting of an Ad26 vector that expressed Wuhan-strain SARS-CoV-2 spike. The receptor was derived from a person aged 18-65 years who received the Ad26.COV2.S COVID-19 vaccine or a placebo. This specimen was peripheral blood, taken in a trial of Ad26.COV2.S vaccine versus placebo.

The CDR3 sequence: CATSDPGTSGQETQYF. The DNA of the CDR3 is TGTGCCACCAGTGATCCCGGGACTAGCGGCCAAGAGACCCAGTACTTC. This rearrangement joins TRBV24-1 to TRBJ2-5; TRBD2 matches at 11 bases. CDR1 KGHDR and CDR2 SFDVKD come from the germline V gene. The CDR3 loop spans 16 amino acids. The V and J ends lost 3 bases and 1 base, in that order; junction bases with no gene match: 3.